This note documents a single TCR beta chain sequence. Its antigen is unknown. The sample originates from a study of monozygotic twins with inflammatory bowel disease. Study-wide points: A single strong clonotype or signal linked to IBD was not supported.

With the 5' RACE reads reprocessed, TCRdb shows one record per CDR3 protein and no DNA. This listing includes just over 300,000 distinct CDR3 sequences. CDR1 and CDR2 (germline): SGHTA, FQGTGA. The CDR3 spans 14 residues. Blood was collected, roughly 2.5 ml per donor. The chain recombines TRBV7-3 with TRBJ2-5; TCRdb names TRBD1, which stays unverified in the absence of DNA. The TCR sequence derives from a human donor with ulcerative colitis or Crohn's disease, or a healthy co-twin of an affected twin (not recorded which). Sequenced input: blood. CDR3 sequence reads: CASSSPRRVETQYF. Full variable domain (outside the CDR3, taken from reference TRBV7-3 and TRBJ2-5): GAGVSQTPSNKVTEKGKYVELRCDPISGHTALYWYRQSLGQGPEFLIYFQGTGAADDSGLPNDRFFAVRPEGSVSTLKIQRTERGDSAVYLCASSSPRRVETQYFGPGTRLLVL.